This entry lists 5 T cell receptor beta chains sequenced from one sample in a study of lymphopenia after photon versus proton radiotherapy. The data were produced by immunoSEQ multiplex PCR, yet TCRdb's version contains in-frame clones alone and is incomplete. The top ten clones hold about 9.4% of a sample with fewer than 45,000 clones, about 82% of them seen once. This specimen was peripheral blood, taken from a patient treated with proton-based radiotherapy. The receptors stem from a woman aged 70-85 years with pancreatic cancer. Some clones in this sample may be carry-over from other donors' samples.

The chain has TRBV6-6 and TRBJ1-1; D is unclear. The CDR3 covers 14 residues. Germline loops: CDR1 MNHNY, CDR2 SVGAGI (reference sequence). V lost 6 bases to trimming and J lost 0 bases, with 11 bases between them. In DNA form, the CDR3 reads TGTGCCAGCAGCCACCCGACGGTGAACACTGAAGCTTTCTTT. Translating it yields CASSHPTVNTEAFF.

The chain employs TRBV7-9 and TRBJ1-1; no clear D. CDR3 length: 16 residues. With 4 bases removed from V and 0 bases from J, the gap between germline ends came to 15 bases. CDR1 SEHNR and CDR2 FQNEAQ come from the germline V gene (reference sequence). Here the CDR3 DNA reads TGTGCCAGCAGCTCCGGGGAGGTGGGTTTGAACACTGAAGCTTTCTTT. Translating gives CASSSGEVGLNTEAFF.

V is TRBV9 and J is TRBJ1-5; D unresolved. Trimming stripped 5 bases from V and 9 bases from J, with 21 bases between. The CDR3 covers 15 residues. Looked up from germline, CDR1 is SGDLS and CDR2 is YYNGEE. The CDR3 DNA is TGTGCCAGCAGAAAGCGGCCAGCAAGCGCTAGGCCCCAGCATTTT. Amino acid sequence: CASRKRPASARPQHF. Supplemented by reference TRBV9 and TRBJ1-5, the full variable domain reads DSGVTQTPKHLITATGQRVTLRCSPRSGDLSVYWYQQSLDQGLQFLIQYYNGEERAKGNILERFSAQQFPDLHSELNLSSLELGDSALYFCASRKRPASARPQHFGDGTRLSIL.

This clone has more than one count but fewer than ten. The CDR3 spells CASSSQGGARLYNEQFF. The CDR3 nucleotides are TGTGCCAGCAGCTCCCAGGGGGGGGCCCGCCTATACAATGAGCAGTTCTTC. The chain employs TRBV7-8 and TRBJ2-1; possibly TRBD1 or TRBD2 for D (7 bases each). Germline loops: CDR1 SGHVS, CDR2 FQNEAQ. This CDR3 comprises 17 residues. Between the trimmed V and J ends, which lost 4 bases and 4 bases, there was a span of 20 bases.

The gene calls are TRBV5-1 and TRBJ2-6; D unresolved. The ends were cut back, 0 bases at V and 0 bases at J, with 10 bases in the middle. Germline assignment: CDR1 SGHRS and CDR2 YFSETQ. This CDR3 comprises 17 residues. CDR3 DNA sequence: TGCGCCAGCAGCTTGGCCTCTCCATACTCTGGGGCCAACGTCCTGACTTTC. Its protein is CASSLASPYSGANVLTF.